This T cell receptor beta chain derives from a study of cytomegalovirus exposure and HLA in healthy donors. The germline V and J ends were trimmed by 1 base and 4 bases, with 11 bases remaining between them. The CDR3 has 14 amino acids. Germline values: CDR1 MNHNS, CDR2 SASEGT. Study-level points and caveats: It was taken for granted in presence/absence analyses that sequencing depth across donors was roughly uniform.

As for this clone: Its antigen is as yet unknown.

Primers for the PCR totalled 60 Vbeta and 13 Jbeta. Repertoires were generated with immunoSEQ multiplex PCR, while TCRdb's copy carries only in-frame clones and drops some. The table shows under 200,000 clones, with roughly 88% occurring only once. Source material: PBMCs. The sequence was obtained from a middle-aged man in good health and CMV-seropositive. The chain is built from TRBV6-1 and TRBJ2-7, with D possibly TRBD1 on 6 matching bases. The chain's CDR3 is CASSEVTGQYEQYF. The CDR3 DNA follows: TGTGCCAGCAGTGAAGTCACAGGACAGTACGAGCAGTACTTC.